This TCR beta chain emerged from a study of CD8+CD57+ T cells in acquired aplastic anemia. The patients chosen for sequencing had shown expansion of CD8+CD57+ cells (detected by flow cytometry). The CDR3 is made up of 14 amino acids. Germline V lookup: CDR1 LNHDA, CDR2 SQIVND (reference sequence). Trimming pared 3 bases from V and 1 base from J, leaving 8 bases between. TCR beta VDJ combinations and CDR3 sequences were profiled from genomic DNA. Each CDR3 protein gets one entry after TCRdb re-called the reads with MiXCR. The table has over 150,000 distinct CDR3 sequences, 48% seen once. The sequence was obtained from a human donor with aplastic anemia. The chain uses TRBV19 and TRBJ2-3; either TRBD1 or TRBD2 may supply D (5 bases each). The specimen was sorted CD4+, CD8+, or CD8+CD57+ T cells (not recorded which) from PBMCs. CDR3 DNA: TGTGCCAGTAGTATTGGGACGGGCACAGATACGCAGTATTTT. Its protein is CASSIGTGTDTQYF. Supplemented by reference TRBV19 and TRBJ2-3, the full variable domain reads DGGITQSPKYLFRKEGQNVTLSCEQNLNHDAMYWYRQDPGQGLRLIYYSQIVNDFQKGDIAEGYSVSREKKESFPLTVTSAQKNPTAFYLCASSIGTGTDTQYFGPGTRLTVL.